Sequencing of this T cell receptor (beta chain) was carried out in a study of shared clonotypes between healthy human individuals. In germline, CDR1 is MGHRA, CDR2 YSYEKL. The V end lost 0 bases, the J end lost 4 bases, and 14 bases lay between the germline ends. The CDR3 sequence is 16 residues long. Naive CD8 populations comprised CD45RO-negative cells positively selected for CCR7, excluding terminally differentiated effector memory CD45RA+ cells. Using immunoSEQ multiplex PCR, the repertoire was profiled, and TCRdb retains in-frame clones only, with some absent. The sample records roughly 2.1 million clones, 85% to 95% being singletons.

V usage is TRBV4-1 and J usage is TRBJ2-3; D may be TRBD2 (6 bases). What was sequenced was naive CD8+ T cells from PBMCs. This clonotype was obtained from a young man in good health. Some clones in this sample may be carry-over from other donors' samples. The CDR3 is CASSQEMVGLADTQYF. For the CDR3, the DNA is TGCGCCAGCAGCCAAGAGATGGTGGGACTCGCAGATACGCAGTATTTT.